Shown below are 24 T cell receptor beta chains from a single sample sequenced in a study of beta chain features in type 1 diabetes. General study findings and limits: Shorter TCRB CDR3s, moderately but significantly so, marked every one of the four CD4+ subsets in Type 1 diabetes patients.

No antigens are known for them. Expressed TCRB transcripts were sequenced because the isolated RNA had all been reverse transcribed beforehand. Data came from immunoSEQ multiplex PCR; TCRdb stores just in-frame clones and leaves some out. The table lists 95,000 to 150,000 clones, about 16% of them singletons, with approximately 2.2% in the top ten. The sample consisted of central memory CD4+ T cells from blood. These TCRs come from a man aged 25 to 45 with type 1 diabetes.

The genes are TRBV4-3 and TRBJ2-3; the match to TRBD2 covers 11 bases. V was pared by 1 base and J by 3 bases, with 6 bases of the junction left unmatched. This CDR3 comprises 17 residues. Germline CDR1 reads LGHNA; CDR2 reads YSLEER. The DNA of the CDR3 is TGCGCCAGCAGCCAAGGATCTGCTAGCGGGGGGACAGATACGCAGTATTTT. This sequence encodes CASSQGSASGGTDTQYF.

V gene TRBV4-3 combines with J gene TRBJ1-6, with unresolved D. From germline, CDR1 is LGHNA and CDR2 YSLEER. The CDR3 runs to 16 residues. Trimming removed 0 bases at V and 9 bases at J, with 15 bases between. The CDR3 nucleotides are TGCGCCAGCAGCCAAGATTCCAGTGTACGCGGTTCACCCCTCCACTTT. This sequence encodes CASSQDSSVRGSPLHF.

This clone has just a few counts. This sequence joins TRBV9 and TRBJ2-7; 10 bases are shared with TRBD1. With 4 bases clipped from V and 4 bases from J, the junction kept 8 bases outside the gene matches. The CDR3 has 15 amino acids. Germline V lookup: CDR1 SGDLS, CDR2 YYNGEE. CDR3 amino acids: CASSPSGQGGYEQYF. The CDR3 coding sequence is TGTGCCAGCAGCCCTTCCGGACAGGGGGGTTACGAGCAGTACTTC. Variable domain in full (rest from reference TRBV9 and TRBJ2-7): DSGVTQTPKHLITATGQRVTLRCSPRSGDLSVYWYQQSLDQGLQFLIQYYNGEERAKGNILERFSAQQFPDLHSELNLSSLELGDSALYFCASSPSGQGGYEQYFGPGTRLTVT.

This clone was counted a few times. The genes are TRBV28 and TRBJ2-5; weak D call: TRBD1 (6 bases). The ends were cut back, 10 bases at V and 4 bases at J, with 22 bases in the middle. The CDR3 spans 15 residues. Germline CDR1 MDHEN, CDR2 SYDVKM. CDR3 bases: TGTGCCATTGAAAGGGTACAGGGTAGAATAGAGACCCAGTACTTC. Its protein is CAIERVQGRIETQYF.

This clone came up a few times. The chain combines TRBV7-9 with TRBJ2-1, with a possible D match to TRBD2 (6 bases). Trimming stripped 4 bases from V and 7 bases from J, with 20 bases between. The CDR3 length is 16 residues. CDR1 and CDR2 (germline): SEHNR, FQNEAQ (reference sequence). CDR3 loop: CASSWLGLVVANEQFF. The CDR3 bases are TGTGCCAGCAGCTGGTTGGGACTTGTTGTGGCTAATGAGCAGTTCTTC.

This clone turned up a few times. V is TRBV19 and J is TRBJ1-2, with 10 bases fitting TRBD1. J lost 7 bases, V lost 6 bases, and 8 bases had no gene match. The CDR3 loop spans 14 amino acids. From germline, CDR1 is LNHDA and CDR2 SQIVND (reference sequence). CDR3 bases: TGTGCCAGTAGGACCCGGGACAGGGGTGGTGGCTACACCTTC. Translated: CASRTRDRGGGYTF.

This clone was detected only a few times. V and J are TRBV29-1 and TRBJ2-3; D is uncertain. Germline CDR1 reads SQVTM; CDR2 reads ANQGSEA. Trimming removed 3 bases at V and 2 bases at J, with 9 bases between. This CDR3 has 13 residues. CDR3 bases: TGCAGCGTTGATTCTGGGTCCACAGATACGCAGTATTTT. Encoded protein: CSVDSGSTDTQYF.

In its sample, this clone ranks as medium-sized. The V and J genes are TRBV2 and TRBJ1-3; no clear D gene. Germline V gene sequence: CDR1 SNHLY, CDR2 FYNNEI. There are 13 residues in the CDR3. V was cut by 7 bases and J by 0 bases, with 7 bases left in between. CDR3 in DNA: TGTGCCAGCACCGGGAACTCTGGAAACACCATATATTTT. Translation gives CASTGNSGNTIYF.

The chain recombines TRBV11-3 with TRBJ1-5, with D unclear. The germline CDR1 and CDR2 sequences are SGHNT and YENEEA. The CDR3 is 13 amino acids. The V end lost 5 bases, the J end lost 5 bases, and 10 bases lay between the germline ends. CDR3 bases: TGTGCCAGCAGCGCCTTGCCAGATCAGCCCCAGCATTTT. It specifies CASSALPDQPQHF.

This clone has just a few counts. The V call is TRBV7-2, the J call TRBJ1-3; D gene unclear. The germline V gene encodes CDR1 SGHTA and CDR2 FQGNSA. The CDR3 extends over 13 amino acids. The ends were cut back, 2 bases at V and 6 bases at J, with 8 bases in the middle. CDR3 in DNA: TGTGCCAGCAGCTTAACTGTGGAAAACACCATATATTTT. Its protein product is CASSLTVENTIYF.

This clone was found a few times. The chain has TRBV9 and TRBJ1-2; no definite D call. V was cut by 0 bases and J by 8 bases, with 8 bases left in between. This CDR3 is built from 12 residues. Germline V lookup: CDR1 SGDLS, CDR2 YYNGEE. For the CDR3, the DNA is TGTGCCAGCAGCGTAGTCCAAAACGGCTACACCTTC. This sequence encodes CASSVVQNGYTF.

This sequence joins TRBV29-1 and TRBJ2-3; TRBD1 is a possible D gene (6 bases). The germline V gene has CDR1 SQVTM and CDR2 ANQGSEA. The CDR3 spans 14 residues. Deletions cut 4 bases from V and 5 bases from J, with 16 bases between. Here the CDR3 reads CSVVQGALGDTQYF. DNA for the CDR3: TGCAGCGTTGTACAGGGCGCCCTCGGAGATACGCAGTATTTT.

This clone was detected many times. This chain joins TRBV20-1 and TRBJ1-5; unclear D gene. Germline V lookup: CDR1 DFQATT, CDR2 SNEGSKA (reference sequence). The CDR3 extends over 11 amino acids. V was cut by 3 bases and J by 6 bases, with 6 bases left in between. The CDR3 DNA reads as TGCAGTGCTAGTCTGGCTCAGCCCCAGCATTTT. Amino acid sequence: CSASLAQPQHF.

This clone came up a few times. The J gene is TRBJ1-5, the V gene TRBV16; tentatively, D is TRBD1 (5 bases). Trimming took off 4 bases at V and 7 bases at J, with 14 bases between the two ends. The CDR3 is 14 residues long. Looked up from germline, CDR1 is KGHSY and CDR2 is FQNENV. CDR3 coding DNA: TGTGCCAGCAGCCGAGGGGTTAGCGGGCAGCCCCAGCATTTT. It encodes CASSRGVSGQPQHF.

The rearrangement links TRBV7-9 to TRBJ2-5, with a tentative D call TRBD2 (5 bases). Germline V lookup: CDR1 SEHNR, CDR2 FQNEAQ (reference sequence). Deletions cut 5 bases from V and 3 bases from J, with 16 bases between. This CDR3 spans 15 amino acids. This chain's CDR3 is CASSPYLAGEETQYF. The DNA for the CDR3 is TGTGCCAGCAGCCCCTATCTGGCGGGTGAAGAGACCCAGTACTTC. The whole variable domain, filled in from reference TRBV7-9 and TRBJ2-5, reads DTGVSQNPRHKITKRGQNVTFRCDPISEHNRLYWYRQTLGQGPEFLTYFQNEAQLEKSRLLSDRFSAERPKGSFSTLEIQRTEQGDSAMYLCASSPYLAGEETQYFGPGTRLLVL.

This clone was found a few times. In DNA form, the CDR3 reads TGCAGCGTTGAGCAGCGGGGGGGGAGCACAGATACGCAGTATTTT. Its protein product is CSVEQRGGSTDTQYF. The chain combines TRBV29-1 with TRBJ2-3; 10 bases agree with TRBD2. CDR1 and CDR2 (germline): SQVTM, ANQGSEA. The V gene end was trimmed by 3 bases and the J gene end by 0 bases; junction bases not matched to a gene: 3. This CDR3 comprises 15 residues.

V gene TRBV15 combines with J gene TRBJ2-1; 8 positions agree with TRBD1. This CDR3 comprises 16 residues. Germline CDR1 reads LNHNV; CDR2 reads YYDKDF (reference sequence). J gave up 2 bases and V 0 bases, and 3 bases lay outside the gene matches. CDR3 protein: CATSRETGAPYNEQFF. DNA for the CDR3: TGTGCCACCAGCAGAGAGACAGGGGCGCCCTACAATGAGCAGTTCTTC.

The rearrangement uses TRBV7-2 and TRBJ1-6; 7 positions match TRBD1. V was clipped by 5 bases and J by 6 bases; unmatched bases: 4. This CDR3 comprises 14 residues. Germline assignment: CDR1 SGHTA and CDR2 FQGNSA. The DNA for the CDR3 is TGTGCCAGCAGCAACAGGGGATTTAATTCACCCCTCCACTTT. Translated: CASSNRGFNSPLHF.

This chain connects TRBV7-6 to TRBJ2-5; 13 nucleotides agree with TRBD2. The CDR3 runs to 19 residues. V was clipped by 4 bases and J by 5 bases; unmatched bases: 16. Germline V gives CDR1 SGHVS, CDR2 FNYEAQ. CDR3 in amino acids: CASSSGLAGSFEALETQYF. The CDR3, as DNA: TGTGCCAGCAGCTCGGGACTAGCGGGGTCGTTCGAAGCTTTGGAGACCCAGTACTTC.

This clone was counted only a few times. The CDR3 loop is CASSLEQPQHF. Here the CDR3 DNA reads TGTGCCAGCAGTTTAGAACAGCCCCAGCATTTT. The chain links TRBV27 to TRBJ1-5; D is undetermined. The CDR3 totals 11 residues. CDR1 and CDR2 from the germline V gene are MNHEY and SMNVEV (reference sequence). Trimming took 2 bases from V and 7 from J, leaving 3 bases between them.

J is TRBJ1-4 and V is TRBV29-1; D not certain. The CDR3 consists of 10 residues. Germline assignment: CDR1 SQVTM and CDR2 ANQGSEA. Trimming left V 7 bases short and J 5 bases short, with 5 bases between. CDR3 sequence (DNA): TGCAGCGGTGGAAATGAAAAACTGTTTTTT. Translation: CSGGNEKLFF.

This clone was seen more than once but under ten times. The chain has TRBV5-1 and TRBJ2-2, with TRBD2 matching over 7 bases. CDR1 SGHRS and CDR2 YFSETQ come from the germline V gene. This CDR3 is 14 amino acids long. J gave up 2 bases and V 3 bases, and 1 base lay outside the gene matches. CDR3 in amino acids: CASSWEGNTGELFF. The CDR3 coding sequence is TGCGCCAGCAGCTGGGAGGGTAACACCGGGGAGCTGTTTTTT. Complete variable domain (other parts from reference TRBV5-1 and TRBJ2-2): KAGVTQTPRYLIKTRGQQVTLSCSPISGHRSVSWYQQTPGQGLQFLFEYFSETQRNKGNFPGRFSGRQFSNSRSEMNVSTLELGDSALYLCASSWEGNTGELFFGEGSRLTVL.

This clone was detected only a few times. V gene TRBV5-4 combines with J gene TRBJ2-4; D possibly corresponds to TRBD1 (5 bases). Germline CDR1 and CDR2: SGHNT and YYREEE (reference sequence). V lost 0 bases to trimming and J lost 9 bases, with 10 bases between them. This CDR3 has 13 residues. The CDR3 spells CASSLEGSGIQYF. The DNA of the CDR3 is TGTGCCAGCAGCTTGGAGGGGTCCGGCATTCAGTACTTC. The full variable domain, rest sourced from reference TRBV5-4 and TRBJ2-4, is ETGVTQSPTHLIKTRGQQVTLRCSSQSGHNTVSWYQQALGQGPQFIFQYYREEENGRGNFPPRFSGLQFPNYSSELNVNALELDDSALYLCASSLEGSGIQYFGAGTRLSVL.

This clone appeared a few times. CDR3 sequence: CASSEETSIEYF. For the CDR3, the DNA is TGTGCCAGCAGTGAAGAGACTAGCATAGAGTACTTC. This sequence joins TRBV2 and TRBJ2-5; TRBD2 matches at 7 bases. CDR3 length equals 12 residues. Per germline, CDR1 SNHLY and CDR2 FYNNEI. V shed 1 base and J 12 bases; nucleotides not matched to a gene: 5.